These 15 T cell receptor beta chains share one sample of origin, sequenced in a study of T cell changes during pregnancy in multiple sclerosis. Clones were sequenced by immunoSEQ multiplex PCR, and TCRdb holds only the in-frame ones, with some missing. The sample has approximately 48,000 clones; 91% are singletons. Sequenced material: CD8+ T cells from peripheral blood mononuclear cells, taken after pregnancy. Source of these receptors: a female donor with multiple sclerosis, enrolled in a pregnancy study.

This rearrangement joins TRBV19 to TRBJ2-7, with D maybe TRBD1 (5 bases). V was pared by 5 bases and J by 1 base, with 15 bases between. CDR3 size: 15 residues. CDR1 and CDR2 from the germline V gene are LNHDA and SQIVND (reference sequence). The CDR3 bases are TGTGCCAGTAGTTTCGGACATTCCCCGTCCTACGAGCAGTACTTC. Its protein is CASSFGHSPSYEQYF.

CDR3 sequence reads: CASSFEQGALGDTQYF. The CDR3, as DNA: TGCGCCAGCAGCTTCGAACAGGGGGCGTTGGGAGATACGCAGTATTTT. This chain links TRBV5-1 with TRBJ2-3; the match to TRBD1 covers 9 bases. The CDR3 has 16 residues. Germline loops: CDR1 SGHRS, CDR2 YFSETQ. Losses at the gene ends were 2 bases for V and 5 bases for J; bases not matched to a gene: 9.

This CDR3 reads CSVEGTTGPDYGYTF. In DNA, the CDR3 is TGCAGCGTTGAAGGAACCACAGGGCCCGACTATGGCTACACCTTC. The rearrangement links TRBV29-1 to TRBJ1-2; D is possibly TRBD1 (6 bases). The CDR3 loop spans 15 amino acids. The V gene's germline CDR1 is SQVTM and CDR2 ANQGSEA. The V end was cut by 1 base, the J end by 3 bases, with 15 bases between.

This rearrangement joins TRBV2 to TRBJ1-4; tentative D call: TRBD1 (5 bases). The CDR3 sequence is 18 residues long. Per germline, CDR1 SNHLY and CDR2 FYNNEI. V lost 0 bases, J lost 0 bases, and 14 bases lay in between. The CDR3 nucleotides read TGTGCCAGCAGTGAAGCCCCCTCGACAGACGCAACTAATGAAAAACTGTTTTTT. Translated, it gives CASSEAPSTDATNEKLFF.

The chain combines TRBV7-2 with TRBJ2-5; D gene ambiguous. This CDR3 comprises 14 residues. Trimming left V 0 bases short and J 5 bases short, with 10 bases between. From germline, CDR1 is SGHTA and CDR2 FQGNSA. CDR3 sequence: CASSLAEKPETQYF. As DNA, the CDR3 is TGTGCCAGCAGCTTAGCGGAGAAACCGGAGACCCAGTACTTC.

The chain joins TRBV5-1 to TRBJ1-1, with a tentative D call TRBD1 (5 bases). Germline CDR1 SGHRS, CDR2 YFSETQ. V was clipped by 0 bases and J by 0 bases, with 9 bases between them. CDR3 length: 15 residues. The CDR3 DNA sequence: TGCGCCAGCAGCTTGGTGGAGGGGATGAACACTGAAGCTTTCTTT. This translates into CASSLVEGMNTEAFF.

This chain uses TRBV11-2 with TRBJ1-2; the D gene is possibly TRBD1 (6 bases). The CDR3 is 15 amino acids. Trimming stripped 5 bases from V and 4 bases from J, with 17 bases between. Per the germline V gene, CDR1 is SGHAT and CDR2 is FQNNGV. CDR3 region: CASSPRAGQPYGYTF. The DNA of the CDR3 is TGTGCCAGCAGCCCGCGGGCCGGACAGCCCTATGGCTACACCTTC.

The chain combines TRBV27 with TRBJ1-1; no clear D gene. Germline CDR1 reads MNHEY; CDR2 reads SMNVEV (reference sequence). The CDR3 contains 15 residues. V gave up 0 bases and J gave up 4 bases, with 12 bases separating them. The CDR3 reads CASSLSVSIATEAFF. The CDR3 DNA is TGTGCCAGCAGTTTATCGGTCTCGATAGCCACTGAAGCTTTCTTT.

The chain joins TRBV28 to TRBJ2-2, with 7 bases identical to TRBD2. The CDR3 is 17 amino acids. V shed 1 base and J 8 bases; nucleotides not matched to a gene: 13. Germline CDR1 reads MDHEN; CDR2 reads SYDVKM. Here the CDR3 reads CASSLFPTSGARGELFF. The DNA of the CDR3 is TGTGCCAGCAGTTTATTCCCGACGAGCGGGGCGCGAGGGGAGCTGTTTTTT.

This clone was seen only a few times. The chain combines TRBV19 with TRBJ1-1; D gene unclear. The CDR3 is 11 amino acids. Trimming shortened V by 5 bases and J by 4 bases, and 5 bases separated the two germline ends. The germline CDR1 and CDR2 sequences are LNHDA and SQIVND (reference sequence). The CDR3 region is CASSFGTEAFF. In DNA form, the CDR3 reads TGTGCCAGTAGTTTCGGCACTGAAGCTTTCTTT.

The V call is TRBV7-8, the J call TRBJ1-4; 11 bases match TRBD1. V was clipped by 4 bases and J by 7 bases; unmatched bases: 5. CDR3 size: 15 residues. Germline loops: CDR1 SGHVS, CDR2 FQNEAQ. The CDR3 loop reads CASSWTGGGGEKLFF. The CDR3 DNA reads TGTGCCAGCAGCTGGACAGGGGGCGGCGGTGAAAAACTGTTTTTT.

V is TRBV29-1 and J is TRBJ1-3; D perhaps matches TRBD1 (5 bases). The CDR3 loop spans 13 amino acids. Germline V CDR1 and CDR2: SQVTM, ANQGSEA. Trimming removed 6 bases from V and 0 bases from J, with 9 bases in between. The CDR3 DNA sequence: TGCAGCGTGGCGGGGCACTCTGGAAACACCATATATTTT. Translated: CSVAGHSGNTIYF.

J is TRBJ2-6 and V is TRBV29-1; the match to TRBD2 covers 9 bases. Trimming at V came to 0 bases and at J to 0 bases, leaving 12 bases not matched to a gene. The CDR3 sequence is 20 residues long. Germline V gives CDR1 SQVTM, CDR2 ANQGSEA. CDR3 bases: TGCAGCGTTGAAGATCGTAATAGCGGGGGCTCCTACTCTGGGGCCAACGTCCTGACTTTC. Translated: CSVEDRNSGGSYSGANVLTF.

This chain joins TRBV19 and TRBJ2-1; 7 bases agree with TRBD2. The length of the CDR3 is 17 residues. Germline CDR1 LNHDA, CDR2 SQIVND (reference sequence). J lost 4 bases, V lost 3 bases, and 12 bases had no gene match. This CDR3 is CASSIGLGNPFYNEQFF. CDR3 DNA: TGTGCCAGTAGTATCGGACTAGGGAATCCCTTTTACAATGAGCAGTTCTTC.

The J gene is TRBJ2-5, the V gene TRBV27; 8 bases align to TRBD2. This CDR3 has 15 residues. Germline V gene lookup returns CDR1 MNHEY and CDR2 SMNVEV (reference sequence). Trimming cost V 6 bases and J 5 bases; bases outside gene matches: 11. CDR3 loop: CASSLGGGPPETQYF. CDR3 nucleotides: TGTGCCAGCAGCCTCGGGGGGGGGCCGCCGGAGACCCAGTACTTC.